Listed here are 32 T cell receptor beta chains from one sample, sequenced in a study of T cell changes during pregnancy in multiple sclerosis. Produced via immunoSEQ multiplex PCR; TCRdb's table is partial and in-frame only. The repertoire includes roughly 40,000 clones, around 90% of them detected once, and 7.8% sits in the top ten. Sequenced here: CD8+ T cells from peripheral blood mononuclear cells, sampled before pregnancy. The receptors shown here come from a female donor with multiple sclerosis, enrolled in a pregnancy study.

The J gene is TRBJ2-7, the V gene TRBV6-1; D may be TRBD2 (5 bases). The CDR3 runs 15 residues. Germline V gives CDR1 MNHNS, CDR2 SASEGT. Trimming took 2 bases from V and 0 from J, leaving 11 bases between them. The CDR3 protein is CASSEIASSSYEQYF. The CDR3 DNA sequence: TGTGCCAGCAGTGAAATAGCGTCAAGCTCCTACGAGCAGTACTTC.

J is TRBJ2-5 and V is TRBV19, with 7 bases fitting TRBD2. V was pared by 6 bases and J by 3 bases, with 7 bases of the junction left unmatched. The germline gives CDR1 LNHDA, CDR2 SQIVND (reference sequence). This CDR3 has 14 amino acids. This CDR3 is CASSVGRGEETQYF. DNA of the CDR3: TGTGCCAGTAGCGTGGGACGGGGGGAAGAGACCCAGTACTTC.

The J gene is TRBJ2-1, the V gene TRBV4-1, with 10 bases that match TRBD2. The length of the CDR3 is 17 residues. Germline loops: CDR1 MGHRA, CDR2 YSYEKL. J lost 5 bases, V lost 4 bases, and 11 bases had no gene match. The CDR3 reads CASSLRLAGVTDNEQFF. The CDR3 nucleotides are TGCGCCAGCAGCCTAAGGCTAGCGGGAGTTACAGACAATGAGCAGTTCTTC.

This chain joins TRBV6-5 and TRBJ2-7, with TRBD2 identical over 11 bases. The germline V gene has CDR1 MNHEY and CDR2 SVGAGI. The V segment lost 4 bases and the J segment 3 bases; nucleotides outside the gene matches: 8. The CDR3 runs 16 residues. The CDR3: CASSWAQGLAVYEQYF. CDR3 nucleotides: TGTGCCAGCAGTTGGGCCCAGGGACTAGCGGTCTACGAGCAGTACTTC.

This clone was counted at least ten times. This chain connects TRBV4-1 to TRBJ2-5; TRBD2 might be the D (6 bases). This CDR3 is 14 amino acids long. The germline CDR1 and CDR2 sequences are MGHRA and YSYEKL. Deletions cut 2 bases from V and 2 bases from J, with 9 bases between. The CDR3 DNA is TGCGCCAGCAGCCAACCCGGGAGACAAGAGACCCAGTACTTC. Translated: CASSQPGRQETQYF.

The chain joins TRBV4-2 to TRBJ2-2, with D possibly matching TRBD1 (5 bases). The V and J ends lost 2 bases and 8 bases respectively, with 12 bases between them. Germline assignment: CDR1 LGHNA and CDR2 YNFKEQ. The CDR3 extends over 14 amino acids. In nucleotides, the CDR3 is TGTGCCAGCAGCCAACTTCCATCAGGGGGGGAGCTGTTTTTT. This translates into CASSQLPSGGELFF.

J is TRBJ2-7 and V is TRBV5-4, with D perhaps TRBD1 (6 bases). CDR3 length: 15 residues. CDR1 and CDR2 from the germline V gene are SGHNT and YYREEE (reference sequence). Trimming stripped 0 bases from V and 3 bases from J, with 13 bases between. This CDR3 is CASSLDGTLVYEQYF. The CDR3 nucleotides are TGTGCCAGCAGCTTGGATGGGACATTAGTCTACGAGCAGTACTTC.

V gene TRBV6-5 combines with J gene TRBJ2-5; the match to TRBD2 covers 8 bases. J lost 4 bases, V lost 3 bases, and 10 bases had no gene match. CDR3 length: 16 residues. Germline CDR1 is MNHEY and CDR2 is SVGAGI. The CDR3 loop is CASSYKLAGPPETQYF. The CDR3 DNA is TGTGCCAGCAGTTATAAGCTAGCGGGCCCCCCAGAGACCCAGTACTTC.

The J gene is TRBJ1-6, the V gene TRBV28; a possible D gene is TRBD1 (6 bases). This CDR3 region has 15 residues. The V end lost 8 bases, the J end lost 6 bases, and 17 bases lay between the germline ends. Germline V gene data show CDR1 as MDHEN and CDR2 as SYDVKM. The CDR3 DNA sequence: TGTGCCAGCTCCATCCTCGGACAGATTAATTCACCCCTCCACTTT. Its translation is CASSILGQINSPLHF. Supplemented by reference TRBV28 and TRBJ1-6, the full variable domain reads DVKVTQSSRYLVKRTGEKVFLECVQDMDHENMFWYRQDPGLGLRLIYFSYDVKMKEKGDIPEGYSVSREKKERFSLILESASTNQTSMYLCASSILGQINSPLHFGNGTRLTVT.

The chain is built from TRBV15 and TRBJ1-3; 7 nucleotides line up with TRBD1. CDR3 size: 17 residues. V shed 0 bases and J 4 bases; nucleotides not matched to a gene: 9. From germline, CDR1 is LNHNV and CDR2 YYDKDF (reference sequence). The CDR3 sequence: CATSRDMGQGVGNTIYF. The CDR3 region has the DNA TGTGCCACCAGCAGAGATATGGGGCAGGGGGTCGGAAACACCATATATTTT.

The chain uses TRBV5-4 and TRBJ2-2, with 7 bases identical to TRBD1. V gave up 0 bases and J gave up 5 bases; unmatched junction bases: 7. Germline loops: CDR1 SGHNT, CDR2 YYREEE (reference sequence). The CDR3 length is 16 residues. CDR3 coding DNA: TGTGCCAGCAGCTTGGCACAGGGGTGGGATACCGGGGAGCTGTTTTTT. Protein: CASSLAQGWDTGELFF.

The chain employs TRBV6-5 and TRBJ1-1; D perhaps matches TRBD1 (6 bases). This CDR3 contains 13 residues. V was shortened by 6 bases and J by 4 bases, with 12 bases between the two germline ends. Per germline, CDR1 MNHEY and CDR2 SVGAGI. In DNA form, the CDR3 reads TGTGCCAGCAGCAACGGGGGGCCCACTGAAGCTTTCTTT. Translated, it gives CASSNGGPTEAFF.

The chain has TRBV7-2 and TRBJ2-7; a possible D gene is TRBD1 (5 bases). The CDR3 has 14 residues. CDR1 is SGHTA and CDR2 is FQGNSA in the germline V gene. V lost 0 bases, J lost 3 bases, and 9 bases lay in between. The CDR3 sequence is CASSLASQGYEQYF. The CDR3 DNA follows: TGTGCCAGCAGCTTAGCGAGCCAGGGCTACGAGCAGTACTTC.

The table lists this clone with a count of one. The chain joins TRBV19 to TRBJ2-1; TRBD2 matches 9 bases. This CDR3 has 15 amino acids. Germline values: CDR1 LNHDA, CDR2 SQIVND (reference sequence). V was pared by 6 bases and J by 8 bases, with 11 bases of the junction left unmatched. The CDR3 loop reads CASRTVAGVQDEQFF. Here the CDR3 DNA reads TGTGCCAGTAGGACAGTAGCGGGAGTACAGGATGAGCAGTTCTTC.

This clone was detected only once. The chain carries TRBV28 and TRBJ2-1; tentative D call: TRBD1 (6 bases). Per the germline V gene, CDR1 is MDHEN and CDR2 is SYDVKM. The CDR3 is made up of 14 amino acids. Trimming pared 5 bases from V and 3 bases from J, leaving 11 bases between. CDR3 sequence: CASSPTGNYNEQFF. CDR3 coding DNA: TGTGCCAGCAGTCCCACAGGGAACTACAATGAGCAGTTCTTC.

The chain employs TRBV9 and TRBJ2-7, with D hard to call. This CDR3 is 12 amino acids long. With 3 bases removed from V and 3 bases from J, the gap between germline ends came to 7 bases. Germline-derived CDR1 and CDR2 are SGDLS and YYNGEE. The CDR3 DNA sequence: TGTGCCAGCAGCGAGCGCGGCTACGAGCAGTACTTC. Encoded protein: CASSERGYEQYF.

The chain couples TRBV4-3 to TRBJ2-1; TRBD2 matches at 9 bases. V was pared by 2 bases and J by 4 bases, with 6 bases of the junction left unmatched. Germline assignment: CDR1 LGHNA and CDR2 YSLEER. The CDR3 has 16 residues. CDR3 region: CASSQSALAGYNEQFF. The CDR3 nucleotides read TGCGCCAGCAGCCAATCGGCGCTAGCGGGATACAATGAGCAGTTCTTC.

The chain links TRBV5-1 to TRBJ2-7, with 10 bases matching TRBD2. In germline, CDR1 is SGHRS, CDR2 YFSETQ. The ends lost 0 bases at V and 0 bases at J; junction bases unmatched: 3. The CDR3 is 16 amino acids. As DNA, the CDR3 is TGCGCCAGCAGCTTGGGGACTAGCGGCCTCTCCTACGAGCAGTACTTC. Protein: CASSLGTSGLSYEQYF.

The rearrangement uses TRBV27 and TRBJ1-5; TRBD1 is a possible D gene (6 bases). The CDR3 loop spans 17 amino acids. Trimming took 5 bases from V and 0 from J, leaving 17 bases between them. Germline CDR1 and CDR2: MNHEY and SMNVEV (reference sequence). For the CDR3, the DNA is TGTGCCAGCAGTCCTGCGGGGGCGCGATATAGCAATCAGCCCCAGCATTTT. It yields the protein CASSPAGARYSNQPQHF.

This chain links TRBV19 with TRBJ1-5; possibly TRBD1 for D (6 bases). The CDR3 contains 17 residues. From germline, CDR1 is LNHDA and CDR2 SQIVND (reference sequence). Trimming cost V 5 bases and J 2 bases, with 19 bases left between them. In DNA form, the CDR3 reads TGTGCCAGTAGTGATATGGCCCGGTCAGGGGGCAATCAGCCCCAGCATTTT. This codes for CASSDMARSGGNQPQHF.

CDR3 protein: CASSSVQGGKAYGYTF. The CDR3 DNA sequence: TGTGCCAGCAGCTCCGTACAGGGGGGAAAAGCATATGGCTACACCTTC. The chain couples TRBV28 to TRBJ1-2; 8 bases fit TRBD1. This CDR3 comprises 16 residues. V gave up 6 bases and J gave up 5 bases; unmatched junction bases: 14. Germline CDR1 reads MDHEN; CDR2 reads SYDVKM.

The chain uses TRBV28 and TRBJ1-3; D gene unclear. V was shortened by 11 bases and J by 2 bases, with 13 bases between the two germline ends. Germline V gene sequence: CDR1 MDHEN, CDR2 SYDVKM. The CDR3 extends over 13 amino acids. The CDR3 reads CASQTLPGNTIYF. CDR3 nucleotides: TGTGCCTCACAGACCCTCCCTGGAAACACCATATATTTT. Filled out from reference TRBV28 and TRBJ1-3, the complete variable domain reads DVKVTQSSRYLVKRTGEKVFLECVQDMDHENMFWYRQDPGLGLRLIYFSYDVKMKEKGDIPEGYSVSREKKERFSLILESASTNQTSMYLCASQTLPGNTIYFGEGSWLTVV.

The V and J genes are TRBV27 and TRBJ1-1; D is possibly TRBD1 (6 bases). With 5 bases removed from V and 3 bases from J, the gap between germline ends came to 13 bases. Germline V CDR1 and CDR2: MNHEY, SMNVEV (reference sequence). This CDR3 region has 14 residues. Here the CDR3 reads CASSLGTWDTEAFF. The CDR3 nucleotides are TGTGCCAGCAGTCTCGGGACATGGGACACTGAAGCTTTCTTT.

This rearrangement joins TRBV5-8 to TRBJ2-5; D is possibly TRBD2 (6 bases). The CDR3 runs 15 residues. The V gene's germline CDR1 is SGHTS and CDR2 YDEGEE. The V and J ends lost 0 bases and 5 bases respectively, with 14 bases between them. CDR3 sequence (DNA): TGTGCCAGCAGCTTGGCGAGGAGGGGCGATGAGACCCAGTACTTC. It yields the protein CASSLARRGDETQYF.

The V call is TRBV28, the J call TRBJ2-3; 12 positions match TRBD2. The CDR3 is 18 residues long. Looked up from germline, CDR1 is MDHEN and CDR2 is SYDVKM. V shed 2 bases, J shed 6 bases, and the junction held 12 bases outside the gene matches. CDR3 nucleotides: TGTGCCAGCAGTTTAAGTTCCCTAGCGGGAGGGAGAGCGGATACGCAGTATTTT. The encoded protein is CASSLSSLAGGRADTQYF.

The CDR3: CAWSSQNEQYF. In DNA form, the CDR3 reads TGTGCCTGGAGTTCCCAAAACGAGCAGTACTTC. V is TRBV30 and J is TRBJ2-7; no definite D call. The germline V gene encodes CDR1 GTSNPN and CDR2 SVGIG (reference sequence). Trimming pared 2 bases from V and 5 bases from J, leaving 7 bases between. This CDR3 is 11 amino acids long.

Written as DNA, the CDR3 is TGTGCCAGCAGTAGAGGGACAGGGGGCCACGAGCAGTACTTC. It encodes CASSRGTGGHEQYF. This chain links TRBV27 with TRBJ2-7, with 12 nucleotides matching TRBD1. The V segment lost 5 bases and the J segment 5 bases; nucleotides outside the gene matches: 4. Germline CDR1 MNHEY, CDR2 SMNVEV (reference sequence). The CDR3 loop spans 14 amino acids.

The chain uses TRBV7-9 and TRBJ1-4; 8 bases align to TRBD1. Germline V lookup: CDR1 SEHNR, CDR2 FQNEAQ (reference sequence). The V gene end was trimmed by 6 bases and the J gene end by 1 base; junction bases not matched to a gene: 10. The CDR3 totals 17 residues. As DNA, the CDR3 is TGTGCCAGCAGGCAAGGACAGGGCGAGGGAACTAATGAAAAACTGTTTTTT. Its translation is CASRQGQGEGTNEKLFF.

This clone came up once. This chain joins TRBV6-1 and TRBJ1-2, with a weak D call TRBD1 (6 bases). This CDR3 has 15 residues. The germline V and J ends were trimmed by 3 bases and 2 bases, with 13 bases remaining between them. Germline assignment: CDR1 MNHNS and CDR2 SASEGT. CDR3 in amino acids: CASSDGVDRNYGYTF. The DNA of the CDR3 is TGTGCCAGCAGTGATGGGGTGGACAGAAACTATGGCTACACCTTC.

J is TRBJ2-1 and V is TRBV13; weak D call: TRBD2 (6 bases). Germline V lookup: CDR1 PRHDT, CDR2 FYEKMQ (reference sequence). Trimming shortened V by 5 bases and J by 4 bases, and 15 bases separated the two germline ends. This CDR3 has 15 residues. CDR3 region: CASSPVGGAYNEQFF. CDR3 bases: TGTGCCAGCAGCCCCGTGGGCGGGGCGTACAATGAGCAGTTCTTC.

V is TRBV5-6 and J is TRBJ2-1; 12 nucleotides align to TRBD2. From germline, CDR1 is SGHDT and CDR2 YYEEEE. The CDR3 covers 17 residues. Trimming cost V 0 bases and J 9 bases; bases outside gene matches: 10. The CDR3 nucleotides read TGTGCCAGCAGCTTGGTATTTCTAGCGGGAGGGGACGTTGAGCAGTTCTTC. It is translated as CASSLVFLAGGDVEQFF.

V gene TRBV19 combines with J gene TRBJ1-1, with TRBD1 matching over 9 bases. The CDR3 consists of 15 residues. Trimming took 3 bases from V and 0 from J; bases not matched to a gene: 2. The V gene's germline CDR1 is LNHDA and CDR2 SQIVND (reference sequence). DNA for the CDR3: TGTGCCAGTAGTATGGGGACAGGGTTGAACACTGAAGCTTTCTTT. Protein product: CASSMGTGLNTEAFF.